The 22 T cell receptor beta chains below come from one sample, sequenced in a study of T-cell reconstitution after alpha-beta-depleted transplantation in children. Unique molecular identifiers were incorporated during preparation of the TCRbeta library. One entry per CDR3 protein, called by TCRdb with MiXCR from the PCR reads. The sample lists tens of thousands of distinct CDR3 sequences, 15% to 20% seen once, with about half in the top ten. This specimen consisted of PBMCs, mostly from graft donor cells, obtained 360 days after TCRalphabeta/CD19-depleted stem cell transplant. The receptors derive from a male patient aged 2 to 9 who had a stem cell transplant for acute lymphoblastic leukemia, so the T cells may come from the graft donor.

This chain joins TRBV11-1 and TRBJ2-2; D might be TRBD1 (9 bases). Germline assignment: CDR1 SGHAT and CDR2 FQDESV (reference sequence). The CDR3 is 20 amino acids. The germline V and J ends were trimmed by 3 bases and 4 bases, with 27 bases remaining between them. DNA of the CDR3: TGTGCCAGCAGCTTTATGGGACAGGGAGATTGGCGGGAGGTCACCGGGGAGCTGTTTTTT. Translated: CASSFMGQGDWREVTGELFF.

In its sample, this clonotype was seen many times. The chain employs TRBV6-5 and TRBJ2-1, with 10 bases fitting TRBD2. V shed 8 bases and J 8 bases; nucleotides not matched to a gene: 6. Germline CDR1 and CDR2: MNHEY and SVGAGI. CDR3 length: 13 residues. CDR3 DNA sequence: TGTGCCAGCCGACCTAGCGGGAGAGATGAGCAGTTCTTC. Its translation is CASRPSGRDEQFF.

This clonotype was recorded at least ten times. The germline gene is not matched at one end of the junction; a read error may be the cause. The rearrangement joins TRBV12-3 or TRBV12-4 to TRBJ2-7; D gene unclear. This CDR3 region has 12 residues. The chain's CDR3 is CASSLRSYKQYF. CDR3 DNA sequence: TGTGCCAGCAGTTTGAGGAGCTACAAGCAGTACTTC.

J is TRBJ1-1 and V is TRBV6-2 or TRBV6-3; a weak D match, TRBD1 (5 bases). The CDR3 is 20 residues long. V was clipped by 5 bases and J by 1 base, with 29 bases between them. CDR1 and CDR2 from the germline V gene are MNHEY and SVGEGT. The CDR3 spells CASSIRGDYWGRKKNTEAFF. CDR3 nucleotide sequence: TGTGCCAGCAGTATACGGGGGGATTATTGGGGAAGAAAGAAGAACACTGAAGCTTTCTTT.

The DNA for the CDR3 is TGTGCCAGCAGCTTGAGGGGCGCGGGAGGGGGAGAGACCCAGTACTTC. Translated: CASSLRGAGGGETQYF. This rearrangement joins TRBV5-5 to TRBJ2-5, with 9 positions matching TRBD2. Trimming cost V 1 base and J 4 bases; bases outside gene matches: 8. Germline CDR1 reads SGHKS; CDR2 reads YYEKEE (reference sequence). The CDR3 runs 16 residues.

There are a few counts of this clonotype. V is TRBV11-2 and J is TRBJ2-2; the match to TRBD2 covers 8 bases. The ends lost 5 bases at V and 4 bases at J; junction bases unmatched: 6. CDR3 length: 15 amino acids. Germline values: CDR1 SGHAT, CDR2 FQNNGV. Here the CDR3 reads CASSLAGVFTGELFF. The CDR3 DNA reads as TGTGCCAGCAGCCTAGCGGGCGTTTTCACCGGGGAGCTGTTTTTT.

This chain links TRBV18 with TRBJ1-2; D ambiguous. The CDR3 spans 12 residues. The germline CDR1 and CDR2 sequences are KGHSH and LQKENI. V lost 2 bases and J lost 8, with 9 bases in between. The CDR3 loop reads CASSPAAGGYTF. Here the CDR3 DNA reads TGTGCCAGCTCACCAGCCGCCGGCGGCTACACCTTC. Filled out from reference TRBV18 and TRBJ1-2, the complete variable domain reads NAGVMQNPRHLVRRRGQEARLRCSPMKGHSHVYWYRQLPEEGLKFMVYLQKENIIDESGMPKERFSAEFPKEGPSILRIQQVVRGDSAAYFCASSPAAGGYTFGSGTRLTVV.

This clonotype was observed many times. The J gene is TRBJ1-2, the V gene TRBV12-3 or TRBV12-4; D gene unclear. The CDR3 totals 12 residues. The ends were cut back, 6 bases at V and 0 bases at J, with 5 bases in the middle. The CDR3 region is CASSLANYGYTF. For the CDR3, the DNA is TGTGCCAGCAGCCTAGCTAACTATGGCTACACCTTC.

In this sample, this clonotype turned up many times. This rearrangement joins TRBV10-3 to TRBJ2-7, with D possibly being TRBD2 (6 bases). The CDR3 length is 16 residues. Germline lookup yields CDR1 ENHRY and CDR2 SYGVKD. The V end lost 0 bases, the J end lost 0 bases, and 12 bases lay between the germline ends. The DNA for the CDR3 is TGTGCCATCAGTGAGTCGAAGGAGGGTCGCTCCTACGAGCAGTACTTC. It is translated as CAISESKEGRSYEQYF.

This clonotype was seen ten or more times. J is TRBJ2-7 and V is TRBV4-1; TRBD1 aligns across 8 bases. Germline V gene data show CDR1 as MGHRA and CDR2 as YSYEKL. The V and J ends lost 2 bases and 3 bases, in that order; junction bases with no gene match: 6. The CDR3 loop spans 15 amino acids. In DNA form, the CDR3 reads TGCGCCAGCAGCCAAACGAGGACAGGGATCTACGAGCAGTACTTC. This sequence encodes CASSQTRTGIYEQYF.

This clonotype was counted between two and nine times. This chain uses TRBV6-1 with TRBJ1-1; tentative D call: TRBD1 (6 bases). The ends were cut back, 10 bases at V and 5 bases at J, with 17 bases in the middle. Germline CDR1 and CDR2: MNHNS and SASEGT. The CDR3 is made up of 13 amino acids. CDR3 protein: CATQTGGRTEAFF. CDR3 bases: TGTGCCACCCAGACAGGAGGTAGGACTGAAGCTTTCTTT.

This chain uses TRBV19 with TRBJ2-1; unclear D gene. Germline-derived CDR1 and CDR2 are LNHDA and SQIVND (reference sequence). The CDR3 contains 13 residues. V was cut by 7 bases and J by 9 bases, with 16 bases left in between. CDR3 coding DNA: TGTGCCAGTAAATCTCGAAGAGAAAGTGAGCAGTTCTTC. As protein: CASKSRRESEQFF. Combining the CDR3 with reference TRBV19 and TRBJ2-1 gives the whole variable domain DGGITQSPKYLFRKEGQNVTLSCEQNLNHDAMYWYRQDPGQGLRLIYYSQIVNDFQKGDIAEGYSVSREKKESFPLTVTSAQKNPTAFYLCASKSRRESEQFFGPGTRLTVL.

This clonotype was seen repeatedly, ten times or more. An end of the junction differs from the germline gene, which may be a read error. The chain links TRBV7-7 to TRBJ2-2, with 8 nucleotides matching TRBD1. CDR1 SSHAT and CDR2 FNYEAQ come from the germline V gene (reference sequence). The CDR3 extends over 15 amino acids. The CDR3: CASSTGTGNTGELFF. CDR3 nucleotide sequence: TGTGCTAGCAGCACCGGGACAGGGAACACCGGGGAGCTGTTTTTT.

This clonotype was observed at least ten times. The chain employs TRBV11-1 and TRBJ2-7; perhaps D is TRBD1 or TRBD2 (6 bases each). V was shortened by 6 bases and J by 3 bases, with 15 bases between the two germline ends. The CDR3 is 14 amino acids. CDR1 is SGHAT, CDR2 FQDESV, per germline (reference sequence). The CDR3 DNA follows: TGTGCCAGCAGTCACTCCGGGGGCGTCTACGAGCAGTACTTC. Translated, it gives CASSHSGGVYEQYF.

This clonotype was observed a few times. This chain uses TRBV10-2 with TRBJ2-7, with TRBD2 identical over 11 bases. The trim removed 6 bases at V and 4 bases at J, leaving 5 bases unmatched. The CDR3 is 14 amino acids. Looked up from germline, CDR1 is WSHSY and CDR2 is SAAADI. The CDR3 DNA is TGCGCCAGCAGCCTAGCGGGAGGACCTTACGAGCAGTACTTC. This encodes CASSLAGGPYEQYF.

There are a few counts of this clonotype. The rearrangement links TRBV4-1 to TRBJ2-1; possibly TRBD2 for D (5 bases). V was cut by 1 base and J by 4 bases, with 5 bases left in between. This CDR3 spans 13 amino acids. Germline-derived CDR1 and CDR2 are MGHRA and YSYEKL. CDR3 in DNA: TGCGCCAGCAGCCAAGGACTATACAATGAGCAGTTCTTC. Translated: CASSQGLYNEQFF.

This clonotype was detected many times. CDR3 loop: CASSTRVKVTEAFF. The DNA for the CDR3 is TGTGCCAGTAGTACCCGGGTTAAGGTCACTGAAGCTTTCTTT. The chain employs TRBV19 and TRBJ1-1; no firm D call. The CDR3 sequence is 14 residues long. V was cut by 4 bases and J by 4 bases, with 13 bases left in between. Germline V CDR1 and CDR2: LNHDA, SQIVND (reference sequence).

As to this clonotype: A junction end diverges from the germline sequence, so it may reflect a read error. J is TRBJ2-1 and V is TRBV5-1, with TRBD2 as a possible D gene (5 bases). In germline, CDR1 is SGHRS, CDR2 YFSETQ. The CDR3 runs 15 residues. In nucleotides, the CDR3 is TGCGCCAGCAGCTTGGGGCTAGCTTACTACAATGAGCAGTGCTTC. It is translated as CASSLGLAYYNEQCF.

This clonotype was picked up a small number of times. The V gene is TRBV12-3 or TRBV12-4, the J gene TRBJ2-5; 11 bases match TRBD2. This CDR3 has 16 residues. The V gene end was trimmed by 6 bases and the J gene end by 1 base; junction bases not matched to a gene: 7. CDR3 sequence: CASSLRLAGSQETQYF. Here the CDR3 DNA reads TGTGCCAGCAGCCTGAGACTAGCGGGAAGCCAAGAGACCCAGTACTTC.

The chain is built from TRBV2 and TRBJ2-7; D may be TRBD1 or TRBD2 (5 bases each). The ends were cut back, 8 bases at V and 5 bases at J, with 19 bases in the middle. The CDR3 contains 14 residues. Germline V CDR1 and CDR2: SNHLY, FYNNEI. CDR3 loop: CASLKQGRPDEQYF. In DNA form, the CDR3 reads TGTGCCAGCCTAAAGCAGGGACGGCCAGACGAGCAGTACTTC. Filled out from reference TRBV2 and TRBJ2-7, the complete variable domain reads EPEVTQTPSHQVTQMGQEVILRCVPISNHLYFYWYRQILGQKVEFLVSFYNNEISEKSEIFDDQFSVERPDGSNFTLKIRSTKLEDSAMYFCASLKQGRPDEQYFGPGTRLTVT.

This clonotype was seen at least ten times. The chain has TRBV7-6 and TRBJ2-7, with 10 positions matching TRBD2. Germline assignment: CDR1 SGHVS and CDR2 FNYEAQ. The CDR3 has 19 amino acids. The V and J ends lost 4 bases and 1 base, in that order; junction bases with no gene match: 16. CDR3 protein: CASSWFGTQSSGRSYEQYF. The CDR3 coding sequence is TGTGCCAGCAGCTGGTTCGGCACGCAGTCTAGCGGGAGATCCTACGAGCAGTACTTC.

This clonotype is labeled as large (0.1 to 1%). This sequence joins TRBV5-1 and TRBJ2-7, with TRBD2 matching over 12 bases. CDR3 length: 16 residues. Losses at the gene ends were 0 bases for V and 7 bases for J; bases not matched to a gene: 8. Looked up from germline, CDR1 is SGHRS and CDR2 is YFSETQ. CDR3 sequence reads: CASSLVGLAGGWEQYF. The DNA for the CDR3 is TGCGCCAGCAGCTTGGTCGGCCTAGCGGGAGGGTGGGAGCAGTACTTC. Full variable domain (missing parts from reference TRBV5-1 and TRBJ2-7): KAGVTQTPRYLIKTRGQQVTLSCSPISGHRSVSWYQQTPGQGLQFLFEYFSETQRNKGNFPGRFSGRQFSNSRSEMNVSTLELGDSALYLCASSLVGLAGGWEQYFGPGTRLTVT.